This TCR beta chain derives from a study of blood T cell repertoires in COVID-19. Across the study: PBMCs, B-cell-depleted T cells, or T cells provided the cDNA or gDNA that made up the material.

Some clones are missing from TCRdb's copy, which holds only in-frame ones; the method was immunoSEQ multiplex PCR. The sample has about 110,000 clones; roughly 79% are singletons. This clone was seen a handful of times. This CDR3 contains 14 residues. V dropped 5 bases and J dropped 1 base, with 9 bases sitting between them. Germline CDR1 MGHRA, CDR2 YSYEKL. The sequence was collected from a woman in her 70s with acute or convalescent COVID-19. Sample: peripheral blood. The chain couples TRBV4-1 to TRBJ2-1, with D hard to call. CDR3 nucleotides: TGCGCCAGCAGCTTACACCAATCCTACAATGAGCAGTTCTTC. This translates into CASSLHQSYNEQFF.